The text below deals with one TCR beta chain. Its antigen is as yet unknown. This entry comes from a study of siplizumab effects on memory and regulatory T cells. The study's findings and limits: Alloreactive sequences that could be traced to unstimulated CD4+ memory cells showed a significant reduction under siplizumab.

CDR1 is LGHNA, CDR2 YNFKEQ, per germline. This CDR3 is 15 amino acids long. Trimming left V 0 bases short and J 1 base short, with 9 bases between. The assay was immunoSEQ multiplex PCR, and TCRdb's table has in-frame clones only and misses some. The sample holds roughly 100,000 clones, 85% to 95% seen once. This chain joins TRBV4-2 and TRBJ2-5, with D possibly matching TRBD1 (5 bases). The sequencing sample was made of Tregs sorted from blood. The origin of this receptor is a human donor in good health. The CDR3 coding sequence is TGTGCCAGCAGCCAAGATGGGGCTGGCCAAGAGACCCAGTACTTC. It is translated as CASSQDGAGQETQYF.